This is a list of T cell receptor beta chains from one sample in a study of blood T cells in healthy people across ages. TCRdb analysed the 5' RACE reads with MiXCR anew, one entry per CDR3 protein. The table records 1.5 million to 1.9 million distinct CDR3 sequences, roughly 43% of them present only once. The sequenced material came from blood. The receptors derive from a woman in her late teens or twenties in good health. Each CDR3 is given with its conserved first and last residue. Each record gives: D gene, CDR3 length, V gene, clone size, J gene, CDR3 DNA, CDR3 protein. The D gene is left open where the match is weak. The listing skips clone size in some rows; elsewhere it reads once, few, many or a size class.

>TRBD1|12|TRBV6-6|NA|TRBJ1-5
TGTGCCAGCAGTTACTCGACAGGGATCCAGCATTTT
CASSYSTGIQHF
>NA|13|TRBV28|NA|TRBJ2-3
TGTGCCAGCAGTGGGCCTGGATTAGATACGCAGTATTTT
CASSGPGLDTQYF
>NA|14|TRBV7-9|NA|TRBJ2-3
TGTGCCAGTACCCCGACAGGGAGGCCAGATACGCAGTATTTT
CASTPTGRPDTQYF
>NA|15|TRBV9|NA|TRBJ2-7
TGTGCCAGCAGCGCCGATCCGAGCTCCTACAATGAGCAGTACTTC
CASSADPSSYNEQYF
>NA|16|TRBV29-1|few|TRBJ2-3
TGCAGCGTTGTTCTCTTCCCGGGACCCGTTTTTGATACGCAGTATTTT
CSVVLFPGPVFDTQYF
>TRBD1|15|TRBV18|once|TRBJ2-7
TGTGCCAGCTCGCCCCCGACAGGGATCCACTACGAGCAGTACTTC
CASSPPTGIHYEQYF
>NA|16|TRBV7-8|NA|TRBJ1-1
TGTGCCAGCAGCTTATGGGGTTGGAGTGTAGGAACTGAAGCTTTCTTT
CASSLWGWSVGTEAFF
>NA|13|TRBV24-1|NA|TRBJ2-3
TGTGCCACCAGTTCTGGGACCTCAGATACGCAGTATTTT
CATSSGTSDTQYF
>NA|15|TRBV6-6|NA|TRBJ1-2
TGTGCCAGCAGTTACTCGAGGACAGTTAACTATGGCTACACCTTC
CASSYSRTVNYGYTF
>NA|14|TRBV20-1|NA|TRBJ2-3
TGCAGTGCTAGGGGTCCGATTCGCACAGATACGCAGTATTTT
CSARGPIRTDTQYF
>TRBD1|15|TRBV7-3|few|TRBJ2-5
TGTGCCAGCAGTGTAGGGACAGGGGTCCAAGAGACCCAGTACTTC
CASSVGTGVQETQYF
>NA|18|TRBV5-1|few|TRBJ2-1
TGCGCCAGCAGCTTCGGGTACAAGAGCGGGCGGTCCTACAATGAGCAGTTCTTC
CASSFGYKSGRSYNEQFF
>NA|15|TRBV6-1|NA|TRBJ2-7
TGTGCCAGCAGCGAGGCCATACTGTCCTCCTACGAGCAGTACTTC
CASSEAILSSYEQYF
>TRBD2|16|TRBV12-5|NA|TRBJ2-1
TGTGCTAGTGGTTTAGCTAGCGGGGGGTCTTACAATGAGCAGTTCTTC
CASGLASGGSYNEQFF
>TRBD1|17|TRBV3-1|NA|TRBJ2-7
TGTGTCAGCAGCCAAGAAGACAGGGGGGATGAATCCTACGAGCAGTACTTC
CVSSQEDRGDESYEQYF
>NA|16|TRBV4-1|NA|TRBJ2-7
TGCGCCAGCAGCCAAGGGGACGCCAGCTCCTACAATGAGCAGTACTTC
CASSQGDASSYNEQYF
>NA|13|TRBV7-2|few|TRBJ1-4
TGTGCCAGCAGCCCCAGGGCCAAGTGGAAACTGTTTTTT
CASSPRAKWKLFF
>NA|14|TRBV30|NA|TRBJ1-5
TGTGCCTGGAGTGTACACAGGGCGGTAAAGCCCCAGCATTTT
CAWSVHRAVKPQHF
>NA|13|TRBV3-1|NA|TRBJ2-7
TGTGCCAGCAGCCAGAACATGGGCTACGAGCAGTACTTC
CASSQNMGYEQYF
>TRBD2|18|TRBV18|NA|TRBJ2-1
TGTGCCAGCTCACCACGAGCGGGAGGGACCAGCTCCTACAATGAGCAGTTCTTC
CASSPRAGGTSSYNEQFF
>TRBD1|14|TRBV5-1|NA|TRBJ2-1
TGCGCCAGCAGCGTGGACAGGGTGGTTAATGAGCAGTTCTTC
CASSVDRVVNEQFF
>TRBD2|15|TRBV7-2|NA|TRBJ2-5
TGTGCCAGCAGCGCCGCTAGCGGGACTTACAATGAGCAGTACTTC
CASSAASGTYNEQYF
>TRBD1|14|TRBV12-3/TRBV12-4|NA|TRBJ1-2
TGTGCCAGCACCGGGACAGGGGGCTTCTATGGCTACACCTTC
CASTGTGGFYGYTF
>NA|13|TRBV20-1|NA|TRBJ2-7
TGCAGTGCGAACCCTGGACTCATCTACGAGCAGTACTTC
CSANPGLIYEQYF